This entry lists 19 T cell receptor beta chains sequenced from one sample in a study of T cell responses to AZD1222 COVID-19 vaccine. Using immunoSEQ multiplex PCR, the repertoire was profiled, and TCRdb retains in-frame clones only, with some absent. Among roughly 160,000 clones, around 92% were seen once, and the ten largest hold around 4.4%. Sequenced here: peripheral blood, sampled on day 0 of MenACWY control vaccination. These receptors were collected from an adult in good health.

This sequence joins TRBV7-9 and TRBJ1-1, with D maybe TRBD1 (6 bases). CDR1 is SEHNR, CDR2 FQNEAQ, per germline (reference sequence). V lost 1 base and J 3 bases, leaving 18 bases between the germline ends. CDR3 length: 17 residues. The CDR3 is CASSLGFGTLSDTEAFF. Written as DNA, the CDR3 is TGTGCCAGCAGCTTAGGTTTCGGGACACTTAGCGACACTGAAGCTTTCTTT.

This rearrangement joins TRBV6-5 to TRBJ1-4, with 8 bases fitting TRBD1. Germline assignment: CDR1 MNHEY and CDR2 SVGAGI. J was trimmed by 8 bases and V by 6 bases; bases with no gene match: 8. The CDR3 has 14 residues. The CDR3 coding sequence is TGTGCCAGCAGCCAGGGGGCCCAGAACGAAAAACTGTTTTTT. Translated: CASSQGAQNEKLFF.

The V call is TRBV5-5, the J call TRBJ1-2, with D possibly matching TRBD1 (5 bases). The CDR3 runs 14 residues. The V and J ends lost 1 base and 7 bases respectively, with 14 bases between them. CDR1 is SGHKS and CDR2 is YYEKEE in the germline V gene (reference sequence). CDR3 sequence (DNA): TGTGCCAGCAGCTTGAGCCAGGGAGGCGGTGGCTACACCTTC. Translated: CASSLSQGGGGYTF.

The chain recombines TRBV28 with TRBJ2-3; D call uncertain. Trimming cost V 7 bases and J 1 base, with 12 bases left between them. The germline gives CDR1 MDHEN, CDR2 SYDVKM. The CDR3 has 14 amino acids. CDR3 sequence reads: CASMATDRTDTQYF. CDR3 nucleotide sequence: TGTGCCAGCATGGCTACGGACCGCACAGATACGCAGTATTTT. The full variable domain, in which reference TRBV28 and TRBJ2-3 provide the parts outside the CDR3, is DVKVTQSSRYLVKRTGEKVFLECVQDMDHENMFWYRQDPGLGLRLIYFSYDVKMKEKGDIPEGYSVSREKKERFSLILESASTNQTSMYLCASMATDRTDTQYFGPGTRLTVL.

The rearrangement uses TRBV24-1 and TRBJ1-1, with D maybe TRBD1 (5 bases). Trimming stripped 9 bases from V and 1 base from J, with 11 bases between. Per the germline V gene, CDR1 is KGHDR and CDR2 is SFDVKD. This CDR3 has 13 amino acids. The chain's CDR3 is CATAATENTEAFF. The CDR3 DNA is TGTGCCACCGCGGCGACAGAGAACACTGAAGCTTTCTTT.

The J gene is TRBJ1-2, the V gene TRBV28; D gene ambiguous. The germline gives CDR1 MDHEN, CDR2 SYDVKM. Trimming removed 11 bases at V and 2 bases at J, with 15 bases between. CDR3 length: 13 amino acids. DNA of the CDR3: TGTGCCGCGTTGGTAGGGTTGAACTATGGCTACACCTTC. Amino acids: CAALVGLNYGYTF.

The chain carries TRBV3-1 (or the pseudogene TRBV3-2) and TRBJ2-7; 9 bases fit TRBD1. Germline V gene lookup returns CDR1 LGHDT and CDR2 YNNKEL (reference sequence). The J segment lost 6 bases and the V segment lost 1 base, leaving 7 bases of the junction unmatched. This CDR3 spans 15 amino acids. The CDR3 loop is CASSQARDRAGEQYF. CDR3 nucleotides: TGTGCCAGCAGCCAAGCCCGGGACAGGGCCGGCGAGCAGTACTTC.

This CDR3 is CASSRGTGGTQPQHF. The CDR3 DNA reads as TGTGCCAGCAGTCGAGGGACAGGGGGCACTCAGCCCCAGCATTTT. V gene TRBV28 combines with J gene TRBJ1-5; TRBD1 aligns across 12 bases. This CDR3 contains 15 residues. V was pared by 5 bases and J by 6 bases, with 5 bases of the junction left unmatched. From germline, CDR1 is MDHEN and CDR2 SYDVKM.

CDR3 in DNA: TGTGCCAGCAGCCCAGCTAAACAGATCTACACAGATACGCAGTATTTT. Amino acids: CASSPAKQIYTDTQYF. V gene TRBV7-9 combines with J gene TRBJ2-3; D unresolved. The CDR3 is made up of 16 amino acids. V was pared by 5 bases and J by 2 bases, with 17 bases between. Germline V gene sequence: CDR1 SEHNR, CDR2 FQNEAQ (reference sequence).

V is TRBV19 and J is TRBJ1-1; D possibly corresponds to TRBD1 (6 bases). The germline gives CDR1 LNHDA, CDR2 SQIVND (reference sequence). The V gene lost 2 bases and the J gene lost 5 bases, with 9 bases spanning the gap. This CDR3 comprises 13 residues. For the CDR3, the DNA is TGTGCCAGTAGTATATGGGGGCTAACTGAAGCTTTCTTT. This translates into CASSIWGLTEAFF.

The chain recombines TRBV7-6 with TRBJ2-1, with TRBD2 matching 12 bases. The CDR3 spans 16 residues. Germline CDR1 reads SGHVS; CDR2 reads FNYEAQ. With V trimmed by 5 bases and J by 6 bases, 8 bases remained unmatched. CDR3 sequence (DNA): TGTGCCAGCAGCCGATTGACTAGCGGGAGTTTCAATGAGCAGTTCTTC. It translates to CASSRLTSGSFNEQFF.

This clone was observed a handful of times. V usage is TRBV6-2 or TRBV6-3 and J usage is TRBJ2-7; D is possibly TRBD2 (6 bases). The length of the CDR3 is 16 residues. Germline values: CDR1 MNHEY, CDR2 SVGEGT. Trimming pared 5 bases from V and 7 bases from J, leaving 24 bases between. The CDR3 loop reads CASSTPLTSKLREQYF. In nucleotides, the CDR3 is TGTGCCAGCAGTACCCCCCTGACTAGTAAGCTGAGGGAGCAGTACTTC.

In this sample, this clone turned up once. The chain uses TRBV24-1 and TRBJ1-5; D possibly corresponds to TRBD1 (5 bases). The CDR3 runs 14 residues. Per germline, CDR1 KGHDR and CDR2 SFDVKD. Trimming stripped 5 bases from V and 7 bases from J, with 14 bases between. The CDR3 DNA reads TGTGCCACCAGTGCCCCCGGGACGGGGCAGCCCCAGCATTTT. Protein sequence: CATSAPGTGQPQHF.

The V and J genes are TRBV19 and TRBJ1-1; D is unclear. The germline V gene has CDR1 LNHDA and CDR2 SQIVND (reference sequence). V lost 4 bases to trimming and J lost 2 bases, with 8 bases between them. The CDR3 has 13 amino acids. CDR3 sequence reads: CASSTTINTEAFF. The CDR3 coding sequence is TGTGCCAGTAGTACGACCATCAACACTGAAGCTTTCTTT.

This sequence joins TRBV12-3 or TRBV12-4 and TRBJ1-6; possibly TRBD1 for D (6 bases). V lost 2 bases and J lost 11, with 7 bases in between. This CDR3 contains 12 residues. The CDR3 DNA follows: TGTGCCAGCAGTTTATCAGGGGCACCCCTCCACTTT. Protein sequence: CASSLSGAPLHF.

This chain connects TRBV5-6 to TRBJ2-7; 12 bases align to TRBD2. Germline values: CDR1 SGHDT, CDR2 YYEEEE. This CDR3 has 15 residues. The J segment lost 4 bases and the V segment lost 4 bases, leaving 6 bases of the junction unmatched. The CDR3 is CASSLGLAGPYEQYF. In nucleotides, the CDR3 is TGTGCCAGCAGCCTCGGACTAGCGGGACCGTACGAGCAGTACTTC.

The chain is built from TRBV23-1 and TRBJ2-7; no definite D call. TRBV23-1 is given ORF status, its function remaining uncertain. The CDR3 has 16 residues. With 4 bases removed from V and 2 bases from J, the gap between germline ends came to 18 bases. The CDR3 reads CASSLSQRPQAYEQYF. The CDR3 DNA reads as TGCGCCAGCAGTCTCTCCCAGCGCCCCCAGGCCTACGAGCAGTACTTC.

The CDR3 is CSASGNYGYTF. The DNA of the CDR3 is TGCAGTGCTTCAGGGAACTATGGCTACACCTTC. The chain employs TRBV20-1 and TRBJ1-2; a weak D match, TRBD1 (5 bases). Germline V CDR1 and CDR2: DFQATT, SNEGSKA (reference sequence). Trimming stripped 5 bases from V and 2 bases from J, with 6 bases between. CDR3 length equals 11 residues.

J is TRBJ1-2 and V is TRBV12-3 or TRBV12-4, with unresolved D. V was shortened by 5 bases and J by 8 bases, with 12 bases between the two germline ends. The CDR3 totals 12 residues. The chain's CDR3 is CASSPLSHGYTF. CDR3 nucleotide sequence: TGTGCCAGCAGTCCACTAAGCCACGGCTACACCTTC.